Following are 9 T cell receptor beta chains from one sample sequenced in a study of blood T cell repertoires in COVID-19. The assay was immunoSEQ multiplex PCR, and TCRdb's table has in-frame clones only and misses some. The profile shows about 270,000 clones, 80% to 85% of them singletons. The sample was peripheral blood. Every receptor here comes from a woman aged 55 to 70 with active or convalescent COVID-19.

There are a few counts of this clone. The V gene is TRBV4-1, the J gene TRBJ2-1; TRBD2 agrees at 10 bases. The germline V gene encodes CDR1 MGHRA and CDR2 YSYEKL. CDR3 size: 15 residues. J gave up 7 bases and V 0 bases, and 3 bases lay outside the gene matches. The CDR3 DNA is TGCGCCAGCAGCCAAGAGAAGCGGGGGGGAAATGAGCAGTTCTTC. Its translation is CASSQEKRGGNEQFF.

The rearrangement uses TRBV6-5 and TRBJ1-2; TRBD1 matches at 8 bases. V shed 5 bases, J shed 1 base, and the junction held 3 bases outside the gene matches. The CDR3 covers 14 residues. Germline V gene sequence: CDR1 MNHEY, CDR2 SVGAGI. In DNA, the CDR3 is TGTGCCAGCAGTCGACAGGGGAATAACTATGGCTACACCTTC. Translation gives CASSRQGNNYGYTF.

The chain employs TRBV6-2 or TRBV6-3 and TRBJ1-5, with a tentative D call TRBD1 (6 bases). The V gene's germline CDR1 is MNHEY and CDR2 SVGEGT. The length of the CDR3 is 17 residues. V lost 0 bases and J lost 0, with 12 bases in between. The CDR3 region has the DNA TGTGCCAGCAGTTACTCGATCAGGGGCCATAGCAATCAGCCCCAGCATTTT. This codes for CASSYSIRGHSNQPQHF.

The rearrangement links TRBV12-5 to TRBJ2-7; 8 bases align to TRBD1. The CDR3 covers 16 residues. Germline V CDR1 and CDR2: LGHNT, FRNRAP. V shed 1 base, J shed 4 bases, and the junction held 9 bases outside the gene matches. CDR3 loop: CASGLGYGTGVYEQYF. The CDR3 nucleotides read TGTGCTAGTGGTTTGGGATACGGGACAGGTGTTTACGAGCAGTACTTC.

The rearrangement joins TRBV12-3 or TRBV12-4 to TRBJ1-1, with no clear D. Trimming took 3 bases from V and 11 from J, leaving 10 bases between them. This CDR3 has 11 residues. CDR3 bases: TGTGCCAGCAGTTTTGAGGCCCAGGCTTTCTTT. Its translation: CASSFEAQAFF.

V is TRBV4-3 and J is TRBJ2-1; possible D gene TRBD2, 5 bases. The germline V and J ends were trimmed by 0 bases and 7 bases, with 10 bases remaining between them. Germline V gene lookup returns CDR1 LGHNA and CDR2 YSLEER. The CDR3 extends over 14 amino acids. DNA for the CDR3: TGCGCCAGCAGCCAAGATCTCGGCGGGAATGAGCAGTTCTTC. It translates to CASSQDLGGNEQFF.

There are a few counts of this clone. The chain joins TRBV5-4 to TRBJ2-2; D call uncertain. Trimming removed 1 base from V and 4 bases from J, with 5 bases in between. Germline V gene lookup returns CDR1 SGHNT and CDR2 YYREEE (reference sequence). The CDR3 consists of 13 residues. CDR3 region: CASSLSITGELFF. In DNA, the CDR3 is TGTGCCAGCAGCTTGAGCATCACCGGGGAGCTGTTTTTT.

The chain recombines TRBV3-1 (or the pseudogene TRBV3-2) with TRBJ2-7, with a weak D call TRBD1 (6 bases). CDR1 LGHDT and CDR2 YNNKEL come from the germline V gene (reference sequence). The V and J ends lost 0 bases and 3 bases respectively, with 15 bases between them. This CDR3 spans 16 amino acids. CDR3 sequence (DNA): TGTGCCAGCAGCCAAGAGAGGGTAACAGGGAGCTACGAGCAGTACTTC. The encoded protein is CASSQERVTGSYEQYF.

This clone has only one observation. The rearrangement uses TRBV3-1 (or the pseudogene TRBV3-2) and TRBJ1-1; D gene unclear. Trimming removed 1 base from V and 0 bases from J, with 6 bases in between. CDR3 length equals 14 residues. The germline V gene encodes CDR1 LGHDT and CDR2 YNNKEL (reference sequence). Here the CDR3 reads CASSQVSMNTEAFF. In DNA form, the CDR3 reads TGTGCCAGCAGCCAAGTTTCCATGAACACTGAAGCTTTCTTT.